Below are 12 T cell receptor beta chains sequenced from a single sample in a study of blood T cell repertoires in COVID-19. Profiled with immunoSEQ multiplex PCR; TCRdb holds only in-frame clones, not every one. The data hold about 210,000 clones, with roughly 85% observed a single time. Material: peripheral blood. All receptors come from a woman aged 40 to 50 with active or convalescent COVID-19.

This clone was recorded only once. The V call is TRBV19, the J call TRBJ1-1; 8 nucleotides match TRBD1. V gave up 6 bases and J gave up 1 base; unmatched junction bases: 7. Germline V lookup: CDR1 LNHDA, CDR2 SQIVND (reference sequence). CDR3 length equals 15 residues. CDR3 nucleotide sequence: TGTGCCAGTAGCTTATCGGACAGGGCGAACACTGAAGCTTTCTTT. Encoded protein: CASSLSDRANTEAFF.

The chain couples TRBV12-3 or TRBV12-4 to TRBJ2-5; weak D call: TRBD1 (6 bases). Trimming pared 6 bases from V and 5 bases from J, leaving 13 bases between. The CDR3 has 13 amino acids. The CDR3 coding sequence is TGTGCCAGCAGCCCAGGGGATTGGGAGACCCAGTACTTC. It is translated as CASSPGDWETQYF.

For the CDR3, the DNA is TGTGCCAGTAGCGGGACAGGGGGCCAAGAGACCCAGTACTTC. Its protein is CASSGTGGQETQYF. The rearrangement uses TRBV19 and TRBJ2-5; 11 bases are a match to TRBD1. Trimming cost V 6 bases and J 1 base; bases outside gene matches: 1. CDR1 and CDR2 from the germline V gene are LNHDA and SQIVND (reference sequence). The CDR3 totals 14 residues.

The chain joins TRBV27 to TRBJ2-1, with 8 positions matching TRBD1. This CDR3 is 16 amino acids long. Germline V gene lookup returns CDR1 MNHEY and CDR2 SMNVEV (reference sequence). The V gene end was trimmed by 1 base and the J gene end by 5 bases; junction bases not matched to a gene: 7. The CDR3 protein is CASSLLLQGADNEQFF. The CDR3 DNA reads TGTGCCAGCAGTTTATTGCTTCAGGGGGCCGACAATGAGCAGTTCTTC.

This chain connects TRBV5-1 to TRBJ1-2, with TRBD1 as a possible D gene (5 bases). The germline V and J ends were trimmed by 3 bases and 4 bases, with 13 bases remaining between them. The CDR3 is 14 amino acids. Germline assignment: CDR1 SGHRS and CDR2 YFSETQ. The CDR3 DNA reads as TGCGCCAGCAGCTGGGGGGACGGGACCTATGGCTACACCTTC. Translated: CASSWGDGTYGYTF.

This clone has just a few counts. The chain uses TRBV7-2 and TRBJ1-2; perhaps TRBD1 as D (5 bases). Germline loops: CDR1 SGHTA, CDR2 FQGNSA. The CDR3 is made up of 15 amino acids. V was pared by 2 bases and J by 2 bases, with 12 bases between. For the CDR3, the DNA is TGTGCCAGCAGCTTACTTGCAGGGTCAAACTATGGCTACACCTTC. Its translation is CASSLLAGSNYGYTF.

V usage is TRBV10-3 and J usage is TRBJ1-1; D call uncertain. CDR3 length: 11 amino acids. Germline V gene data show CDR1 as ENHRY and CDR2 as SYGVKD. Trimming cost V 7 bases and J 4 bases, with 7 bases left between them. This CDR3 reads CAIKGGTEAFF. The DNA of the CDR3 is TGTGCCATCAAGGGAGGCACTGAAGCTTTCTTT.

V is TRBV4-1 and J is TRBJ1-6; 8 bases align to TRBD1. This CDR3 contains 17 residues. The V segment lost 0 bases and the J segment 10 bases; nucleotides outside the gene matches: 11. The germline gives CDR1 MGHRA, CDR2 YSYEKL. CDR3 sequence: CASSQDPQGAAGSPLHF. The CDR3 DNA follows: TGCGCCAGCAGCCAAGATCCCCAGGGGGCTGCAGGATCACCCCTCCACTTT.

The gene calls are TRBV3-1 (or the pseudogene TRBV3-2) and TRBJ1-2, with TRBD1 as a possible D gene (6 bases). Looked up from germline, CDR1 is LGHDT and CDR2 is YNNKEL (reference sequence). The CDR3 has 14 residues. Trimming removed 4 bases from V and 7 bases from J, with 16 bases in between. In DNA form, the CDR3 reads TGTGCCAGCAGCCCCTTGTGGACAGATCGTGGCTACACCTTC. This encodes CASSPLWTDRGYTF.

V and J are TRBV5-4 and TRBJ2-3; 7 bases fit TRBD2. J lost 1 base, V lost 1 base, and 6 bases had no gene match. The CDR3 has 16 residues. Germline lookup yields CDR1 SGHNT and CDR2 YYREEE (reference sequence). Written as DNA, the CDR3 is TGTGCCAGCAGCTTGCCTTCTAGCGGAGGCACAGATACGCAGTATTTT. It codes for CASSLPSSGGTDTQYF.

The rearrangement links TRBV2 to TRBJ1-4; TRBD1 aligns across 10 bases. Losses at the gene ends were 2 bases for V and 7 bases for J; bases not matched to a gene: 10. Germline lookup yields CDR1 SNHLY and CDR2 FYNNEI. This CDR3 has 17 amino acids. The CDR3 protein is CASSESSTGGESEKLFF. The CDR3 nucleotides are TGTGCCAGCAGTGAATCTTCGACAGGGGGCGAGAGTGAAAAACTGTTTTTT. The full variable domain, its missing parts supplied by reference TRBV2 and TRBJ1-4, is EPEVTQTPSHQVTQMGQEVILRCVPISNHLYFYWYRQILGQKVEFLVSFYNNEISEKSEIFDDQFSVERPDGSNFTLKIRSTKLEDSAMYFCASSESSTGGESEKLFFGSGTQLSVL.

The V and J genes are TRBV6-2 or TRBV6-3 and TRBJ2-4; perhaps TRBD1 as D (6 bases). This CDR3 contains 15 residues. V lost 5 bases and J 3 bases, leaving 14 bases between the germline ends. Germline assignment: CDR1 MNHEY and CDR2 SVGEGT. CDR3 protein: CASSLQGFGKNIQYF. In DNA form, the CDR3 reads TGTGCCAGCAGTCTACAGGGTTTTGGCAAAAACATTCAGTACTTC.